What follows are 3 T cell receptor beta chains derived from one specimen sequenced in a study of T cells in Graves' hyperthyroidism and ophthalmopathy. Authors of the study amplified TCR beta CDR3 regions from RNA transcripts. The TCR CDR3 was amplified in a first-round RT-PCR using the HTBI primer set. Using its own MiXCR run on the multiplex PCR reads, TCRdb lists one record per CDR3 protein. The sample has approximately 740,000 distinct CDR3 sequences, 12% to 15% seen once. Specimen: blood. Every receptor here comes from a woman in her late teens or twenties with Graves' hyperthyroidism.

This clonotype was recorded many times. The V and J genes are TRBV20-1 and TRBJ2-3; D gene ambiguous. The CDR3 contains 10 residues. Germline assignment: CDR1 DFQATT and CDR2 SNEGSKA (reference sequence). V lost 3 bases, J lost 7 bases, and 5 bases lay in between. CDR3 protein: CSASGHTQYF. CDR3 DNA sequence: TGCAGTGCTAGCGGACATACGCAGTATTTT.

This clonotype was recorded many times. This sequence joins TRBV3-1 and TRBJ2-5, with D uncertain. CDR1 and CDR2 from the germline V gene are LGHDT and YNNKEL (reference sequence). Trimming cost V 3 bases and J 0 bases, with 8 bases left between them. The length of the CDR3 is 14 residues. The DNA for the CDR3 is TGTGCCAGCAGCCAGTCTACGTACCAAGAGACCCAGTACTTC. This sequence encodes CASSQSTYQETQYF.

The chain combines TRBV9 with TRBJ2-3; the D gene is possibly TRBD1 (5 bases). Germline CDR1 SGDLS, CDR2 YYNGEE. Trimming left V 4 bases short and J 2 bases short, with 11 bases between. This CDR3 region has 14 residues. CDR3 protein: CASSPPGNTDTQYF. CDR3 bases: TGTGCCAGCAGCCCACCAGGGAACACAGATACGCAGTATTTT.